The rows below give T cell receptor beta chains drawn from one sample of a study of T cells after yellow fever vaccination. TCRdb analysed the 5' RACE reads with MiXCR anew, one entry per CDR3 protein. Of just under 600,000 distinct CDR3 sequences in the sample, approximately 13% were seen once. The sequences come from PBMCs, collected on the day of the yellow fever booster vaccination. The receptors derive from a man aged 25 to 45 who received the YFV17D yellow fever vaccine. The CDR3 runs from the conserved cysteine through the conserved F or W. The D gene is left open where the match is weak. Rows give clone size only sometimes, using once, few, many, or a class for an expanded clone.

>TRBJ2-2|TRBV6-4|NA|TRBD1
CASSDTDRDPHTGELFF
TGTGCCAGCAGTGACACAGACAGGGATCCTCACACCGGGGAGCTGTTTTTT
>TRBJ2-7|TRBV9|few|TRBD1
CASSVGQGNREQYF
TGTGCCAGCAGCGTTGGACAGGGGAATCGCGAGCAGTACTTC
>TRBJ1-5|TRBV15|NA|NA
CATSRTGNQPQHF
TGTGCCACCAGCAGAACCGGCAATCAGCCCCAGCATTTT
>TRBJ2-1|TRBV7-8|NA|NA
CASSRRVGEQFF
TGTGCCAGCAGCCGCAGGGTGGGCGAGCAGTTCTTC
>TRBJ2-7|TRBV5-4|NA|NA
CASSNPRGAYEQYF
TGTGCCAGCAGCAACCCACGGGGAGCCTACGAGCAGTACTTC
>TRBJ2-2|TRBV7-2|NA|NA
CASSLNFLGGELFF
TGTGCCAGCAGCTTAAATTTCCTGGGAGGGGAGCTGTTTTTT
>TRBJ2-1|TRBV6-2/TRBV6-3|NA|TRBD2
CASSYPLASGSSYNEQFF
TGTGCCAGCAGTTATCCGTTAGCTAGCGGGAGCTCCTACAATGAGCAGTTCTTC
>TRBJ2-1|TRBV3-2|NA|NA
CASSLAGISLGTYNEQFF
TGTGCCAGCAGCCTAGCGGGGATAAGCCTGGGGACCTACAATGAGCAGTTCTTC
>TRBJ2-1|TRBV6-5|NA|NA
CASLGATQQFF
TGTGCCAGCCTGGGAGCCACACAACAGTTCTTC
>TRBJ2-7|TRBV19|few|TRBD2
CASSTSGLAGDLYEQYF
TGTGCCAGTAGTACGTCGGGACTAGCGGGAGACCTCTACGAGCAGTACTTC
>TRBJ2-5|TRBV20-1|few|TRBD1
CSAHRGRETQYF
TGCAGTGCCCACAGGGGCCGGGAGACCCAGTACTTC
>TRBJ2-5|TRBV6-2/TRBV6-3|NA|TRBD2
CASRERDAGETQYF
TGTGCCAGCAGGGAGCGGGACGCTGGGGAGACCCAGTACTTC
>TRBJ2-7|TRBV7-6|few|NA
CASSHRSDSSYEQYF
TGTGCCAGCAGCCACCGGAGCGATAGCTCCTACGAGCAGTACTTC
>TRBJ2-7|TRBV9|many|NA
CASSVGGLANEQYF
TGTGCCAGCAGCGTAGGAGGCTTAGCTAACGAGCAGTACTTC
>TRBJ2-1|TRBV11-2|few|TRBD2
CASSFSGRAVDEQFF
TGTGCCAGCAGCTTTAGCGGGAGGGCCGTGGATGAGCAGTTCTTC
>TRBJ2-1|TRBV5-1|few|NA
CASSLNREKGNEQFF
TGCGCCAGCAGCTTAAACCGGGAGAAGGGCAATGAGCAGTTCTTC
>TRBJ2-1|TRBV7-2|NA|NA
CASSYPMRQGEQFF
TGTGCCAGCAGCTACCCCATGAGGCAGGGAGAGCAGTTCTTC
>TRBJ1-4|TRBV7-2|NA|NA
CASSLLRGNEKLFF
TGTGCCAGCAGCTTACTCAGGGGAAATGAAAAACTGTTTTTT
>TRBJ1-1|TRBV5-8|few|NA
CASSLDTPPEAFF
TGTGCCAGCAGCTTGGACACGCCGCCGGAAGCTTTCTTT
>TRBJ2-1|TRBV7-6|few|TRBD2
CASSLEAGDHNEQFF
TGTGCCAGCAGCTTAGAGGCGGGGGACCACAATGAGCAGTTCTTC
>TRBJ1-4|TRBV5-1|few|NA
CASSLGGATNEKLFF
TGCGCCAGCAGCTTGGGGGGGGCTACTAATGAAAAACTGTTTTTT
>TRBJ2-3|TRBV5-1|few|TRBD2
CASSLELAGTDTQYF
TGCGCCAGCAGCTTGGAACTAGCGGGGACAGATACGCAGTATTTT
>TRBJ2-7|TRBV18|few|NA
CASSQAYGNGNEQYF
TGTGCCAGCTCGCAAGCATACGGGAATGGGAACGAGCAGTACTTC
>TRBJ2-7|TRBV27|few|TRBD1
CASSPGQVAYEQYF
TGTGCCAGCAGTCCGGGACAGGTAGCCTACGAGCAGTACTTC
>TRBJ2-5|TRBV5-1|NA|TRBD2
CASSLVMASGRSQYF
TGCGCCAGCAGCTTGGTAATGGCTAGCGGGAGGTCCCAGTACTTC
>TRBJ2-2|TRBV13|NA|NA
CASSRTVSNTGELFF
TGTGCCAGCAGCCGGACAGTCAGCAACACCGGGGAGCTGTTTTTT
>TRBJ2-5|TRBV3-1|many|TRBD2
CASSHTGLAGPQETQYF
TGTGCCAGCAGCCATACGGGACTAGCGGGACCACAAGAGACCCAGTACTTC
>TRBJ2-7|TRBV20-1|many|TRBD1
CSARDLTGAYEQYF
TGCAGTGCTAGAGACTTAACAGGGGCCTACGAGCAGTACTTC
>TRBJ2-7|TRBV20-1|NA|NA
CSAAAPGTPYEQYF
TGCAGTGCCGCCGCCCCCGGGACTCCCTACGAGCAGTACTTC
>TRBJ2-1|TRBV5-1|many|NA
CASSLPGTPNEQFF
TGCGCCAGCAGCTTGCCCGGGACTCCCAATGAGCAGTTCTTC
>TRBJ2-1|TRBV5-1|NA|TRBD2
CASSSGGGSNEQFF
TGCGCCAGCAGCTCCGGGGGGGGGAGCAATGAGCAGTTCTTC
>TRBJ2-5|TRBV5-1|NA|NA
CASSPVDTQQETQYF
TGCGCCAGCAGCCCTGTGGATACCCAACAAGAGACCCAGTACTTC
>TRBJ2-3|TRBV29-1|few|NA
CSVATGKDTQYF
TGCAGCGTTGCCACAGGGAAAGATACGCAGTATTTT
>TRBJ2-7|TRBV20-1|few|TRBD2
CSARDSTSGTYEQYF
TGCAGTGCTAGAGATTCCACTAGCGGGACATACGAGCAGTACTTC
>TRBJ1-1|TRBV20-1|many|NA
CSAKPRHTEAFF
TGCAGTGCTAAGCCGCGGCACACTGAAGCTTTCTTT
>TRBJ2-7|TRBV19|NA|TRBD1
CASSGPPRTGNSYEQYF
TGTGCCAGTAGTGGCCCCCCCCGGACAGGAAATTCCTACGAGCAGTACTTC
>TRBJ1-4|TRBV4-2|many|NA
CASSQGKEGTFFF
TGTGCCAGCAGCCAAGGGAAAGAGGGGACATTCTTTTTT
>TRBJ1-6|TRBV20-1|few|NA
CSAKLGTDNSPLHF
TGCAGTGCTAAGCTCGGGACGGATAATTCACCCCTCCACTTT
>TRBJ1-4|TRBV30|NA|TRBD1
CAWSILQGGEKLFF
TGTGCCTGGAGTATTTTACAGGGGGGTGAAAAACTGTTTTTT
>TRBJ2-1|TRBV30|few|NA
CAWTPGRAGYNEQFF
TGTGCCTGGACTCCGGGCAGAGCAGGTTACAATGAGCAGTTCTTC
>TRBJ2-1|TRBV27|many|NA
CASSLGATVYNEQFF
TGTGCCAGCAGTTTAGGGGCGACAGTTTACAATGAGCAGTTCTTC
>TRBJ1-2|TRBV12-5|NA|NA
CASGPMFGGYTF
TGTGCTAGTGGTCCCATGTTTGGCGGCTACACCTTC
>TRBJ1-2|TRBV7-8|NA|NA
CASSSPGLHGYNF
TGTGCCAGCAGCTCACCAGGCTTACATGGCTACAACTTC
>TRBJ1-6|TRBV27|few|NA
CASSSTYNSPLHF
TGTGCCAGCAGTTCCACCTATAATTCACCCCTCCACTTT
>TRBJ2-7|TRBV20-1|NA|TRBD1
CSVPPQGVGEQYF
TGCAGTGTTCCGCCACAGGGGGTGGGGGAGCAGTACTTC
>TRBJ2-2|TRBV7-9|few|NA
CASSPGGRELFF
TGTGCCAGCAGCCCCGGGGGACGGGAGCTGTTTTTT
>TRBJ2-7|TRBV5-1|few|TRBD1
CASSFRTGVDEQYF
TGCGCCAGCAGCTTTCGGACAGGGGTGGACGAGCAGTACTTC
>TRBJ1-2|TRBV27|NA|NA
CASSLVGAEGYGYTF
TGTGCCAGCAGTTTAGTTGGCGCTGAGGGCTATGGCTACACCTTC
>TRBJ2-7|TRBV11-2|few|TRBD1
CASSPSDGQGQPYEQYF
TGTGCCAGCAGCCCAAGCGACGGACAGGGACAACCTTACGAGCAGTACTTC
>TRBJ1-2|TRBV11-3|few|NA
CASSLGPQKDGYTF
TGTGCCAGCAGCCTCGGGCCTCAGAAGGATGGCTACACCTTC
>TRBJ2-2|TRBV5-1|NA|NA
CASSTDEGSTGELFF
TGCGCCAGCAGCACGGACGAAGGGAGCACCGGGGAGCTGTTTTTT
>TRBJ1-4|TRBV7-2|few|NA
CASSPGGGAEKLFF
TGTGCCAGCAGCCCGGGGGGAGGGGCCGAAAAACTGTTTTTT
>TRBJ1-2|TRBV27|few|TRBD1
CASSRSIRDRAGYTF
TGTGCCAGCAGCAGATCTATCCGGGACAGGGCTGGCTACACCTTC
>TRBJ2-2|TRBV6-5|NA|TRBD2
CASSYSASGNTGELFF
TGTGCCAGCAGTTACTCGGCTAGCGGGAACACCGGGGAGCTGTTTTTT
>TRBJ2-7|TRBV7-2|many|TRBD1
CASTYGQGVSYEQYF
TGTGCCAGCACGTACGGACAGGGGGTATCCTACGAGCAGTACTTC